This T cell receptor beta chain was sequenced during a study of PD-1 blockade in classical Hodgkin lymphoma. Clones were sequenced by immunoSEQ multiplex PCR, and TCRdb holds only the in-frame ones, with some missing. This repertoire shows approximately 70,000 clones, over 90% found once; its top ten account for about 2.6%. Time point reported: newly diagnosed, previously untreated cHL patient sample. The CDR3 has 14 amino acids. From germline, CDR1 is MDHEN and CDR2 SYDVKM. V was cut by 3 bases and J by 6 bases, with 12 bases left in between. The source material was peripheral blood mononuclear cells (PBMCs). The sequence derives from a human donor with classical Hodgkin lymphoma. This chain connects TRBV28 to TRBJ1-5; D remains unclear. The CDR3 nucleotides are TGTGCCAGCAGTTTCGGAAAATTCCTTCAGCCCCAGCATTTT. This translates into CASSFGKFLQPQHF.